This T cell receptor (beta chain) comes out of a study of T cell changes during pregnancy in multiple sclerosis. Data came from immunoSEQ multiplex PCR; TCRdb stores just in-frame clones and leaves some out. Here the sample spans about 60,000 clones, roughly 96% being singletons. Germline V gives CDR1 MDHEN, CDR2 SYDVKM. The CDR3 runs 14 residues. Between the trimmed V and J ends, which lost 6 bases and 5 bases, there was a span of 13 bases. This clonotype originated in a female donor with multiple sclerosis, enrolled in a pregnancy study. The specimen comprised CD8+ T cells from peripheral blood mononuclear cells, sampled after pregnancy. The chain joins TRBV28 to TRBJ2-2; D possibly corresponds to TRBD2 (6 bases). The CDR3 sequence: CASSPGLETGELFF. The CDR3 DNA reads as TGTGCCAGCAGCCCGGGACTTGAAACCGGGGAGCTGTTTTTT.